The clone carrying this T cell receptor beta chain has more than one count but fewer than ten. These data are taken from a study of technical replicates of blood from four donors. Profiling relied on immunoSEQ multiplex PCR, and the TCRdb table lists in-frame clones only, not all of them. The table shows about 94,000 clones, with under 97% occurring only once. The V and J ends lost 4 bases and 1 base, in that order; junction bases with no gene match: 16. Germline V gene lookup returns CDR1 SEHNR and CDR2 FQNEAQ (reference sequence). The length of the CDR3 is 18 residues. The sample was T cells isolated from PBMCs. The V call is TRBV7-9, the J call TRBJ2-7; 7 bases fit TRBD1. The TCR was taken from a human donor in good health. CDR3 in amino acids: CASSSGPGTVPGSYEQYF. The CDR3 region has the DNA TGTGCCAGCAGCTCCGGTCCCGGGACAGTCCCGGGGTCCTACGAGCAGTACTTC.